What follows describes a single TCR beta chain. Its antigen is unknown. Random-hexamer reverse transcription was applied to about 0.45 to 1 ug RNA. The immunoSEQ assay covered 54 Vbeta and 13 Jbeta segments for CDR3. From the immunoSEQ multiplex PCR reads, TCRdb called clonotypes with MiXCR, one entry per CDR3 protein. The table lists under 300,000 distinct CDR3 sequences, approximately 95% of them singletons. The T cells that were sequenced for TCR beta were CD8+ and CD4+ cells from blood. Germline assignment: CDR1 SGDLS and CDR2 YYNGEE. The CDR3 is 15 amino acids. V lost 0 bases, J lost 1 base, and 1 base stayed unmatched. The data derive from a study of CD8 T cells in Susac syndrome. Broader study findings: The relatively small number of individuals in the TCR sequencing and HLA analysis was acknowledged by the study.

The receptor's source is a human donor with Susac syndrome. The sequenced sample was CD4+ T cells from PBMCs. This chain joins TRBV9 and TRBJ2-3; TRBD1 matches 8 bases. Here the CDR3 DNA reads TGTGCCAGCAGCGTAGGGACAGGGCGCACAGATACGCAGTATTTT. This sequence encodes CASSVGTGRTDTQYF.